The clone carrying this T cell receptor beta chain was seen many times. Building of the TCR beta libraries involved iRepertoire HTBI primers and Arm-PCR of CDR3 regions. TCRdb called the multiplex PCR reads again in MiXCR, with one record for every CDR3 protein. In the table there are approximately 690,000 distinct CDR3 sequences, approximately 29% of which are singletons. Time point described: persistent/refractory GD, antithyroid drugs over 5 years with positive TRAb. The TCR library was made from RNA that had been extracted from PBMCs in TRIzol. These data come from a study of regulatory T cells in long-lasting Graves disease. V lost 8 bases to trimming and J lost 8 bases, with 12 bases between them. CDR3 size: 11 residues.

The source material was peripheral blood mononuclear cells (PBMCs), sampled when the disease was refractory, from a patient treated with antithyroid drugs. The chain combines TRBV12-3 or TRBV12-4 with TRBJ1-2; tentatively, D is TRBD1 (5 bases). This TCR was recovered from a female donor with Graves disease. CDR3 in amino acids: CASSLTAGYTF. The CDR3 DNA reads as TGTGCCAGCTCATTGACAGCCGGCTACACCTTC.